Included here is one T cell receptor beta chain sequence, with context. Its cognate antigen is unknown. Data came from immunoSEQ multiplex PCR; TCRdb stores just in-frame clones and leaves some out. The sample has roughly 90,000 clones; about 88% are singletons. This record belongs to a study of graft-versus-host responses after intestinal transplantation. The CDR3 loop spans 15 amino acids. CDR1 is SEHNR, CDR2 FQNEAQ, per germline (reference sequence). V was trimmed by 1 base and J by 2 bases, leaving 10 bases between them. V usage is TRBV7-9 and J usage is TRBJ2-3, with D possibly TRBD2 on 5 matching bases. The input for sequencing was unstimulated CD4+ T cells sorted from spleen or lymph node cells, taken before transplant. This TCR derives from a human donor who was the organ donor for an intestinal transplant. The CDR3 reads CASSLVGLITDTQYF. The DNA for the CDR3 is TGTGCCAGCAGCTTAGTTGGACTTATCACAGATACGCAGTATTTT.